This TCR beta chain came from a study of cytomegalovirus exposure and HLA in healthy donors. It was with 60 Vbeta and 13 Jbeta primers that the PCR ran. Data came from immunoSEQ multiplex PCR; TCRdb stores just in-frame clones and leaves some out. The sample carries approximately 170,000 clones, roughly 70% recorded once. Study-level results: Later analysis showed TCR association rates varying by HLA locus, highest for DRB1 and lowest for HLA-C. Presence/absence analyses treated sequencing depth as roughly uniform across donors. It was reported in a later analysis that an Asian-associated ancestry cluster showed fewer N-insertions than the approximately 690-donor mean. As a later analysis showed, several of the most significant clusters appeared to be linked to common viral pathogens.

Only a few counts were recorded for this clone. Its target is not known. The CDR3 loop spans 14 amino acids. The trim removed 6 bases at V and 5 bases at J, leaving 5 bases unmatched. Germline V gene lookup returns CDR1 MNHNY and CDR2 SVGAGI (reference sequence). Source material: PBMCs. This sequence joins TRBV6-6 and TRBJ1-5; 9 nucleotides align to TRBD1. This sequence originates from a woman aged 40-49 years in good health and CMV-seropositive. CDR3 sequence reads: CASRTTGGDQPQHF. DNA for the CDR3: TGTGCCAGCAGGACGACAGGGGGTGATCAGCCCCAGCATTTT.